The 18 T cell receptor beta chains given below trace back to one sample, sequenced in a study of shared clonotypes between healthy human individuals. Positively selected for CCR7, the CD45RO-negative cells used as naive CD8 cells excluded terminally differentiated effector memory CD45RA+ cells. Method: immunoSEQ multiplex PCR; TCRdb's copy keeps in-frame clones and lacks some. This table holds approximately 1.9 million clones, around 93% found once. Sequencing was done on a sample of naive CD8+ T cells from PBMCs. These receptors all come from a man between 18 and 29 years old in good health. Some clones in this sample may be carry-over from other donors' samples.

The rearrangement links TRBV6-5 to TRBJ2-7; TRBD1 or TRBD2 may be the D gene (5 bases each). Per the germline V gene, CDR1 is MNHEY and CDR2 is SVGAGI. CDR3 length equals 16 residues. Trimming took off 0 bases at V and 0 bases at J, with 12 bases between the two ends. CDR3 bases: TGTGCCAGCAGTTACTCATCGGGGCCCACCTCCTACGAGCAGTACTTC. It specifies CASSYSSGPTSYEQYF.

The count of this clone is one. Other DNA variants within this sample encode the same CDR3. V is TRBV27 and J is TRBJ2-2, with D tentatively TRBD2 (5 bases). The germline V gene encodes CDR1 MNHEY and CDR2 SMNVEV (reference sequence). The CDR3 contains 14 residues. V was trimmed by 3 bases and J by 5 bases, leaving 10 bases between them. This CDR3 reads CASSLRASTGELFF. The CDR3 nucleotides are TGTGCCAGCAGTTTGCGGGCGAGTACCGGGGAGCTGTTTTTT.

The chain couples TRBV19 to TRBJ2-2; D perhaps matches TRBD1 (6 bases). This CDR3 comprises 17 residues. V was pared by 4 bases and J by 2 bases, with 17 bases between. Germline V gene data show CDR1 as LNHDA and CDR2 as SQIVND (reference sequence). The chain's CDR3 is CASSTPPWTANTGELFF. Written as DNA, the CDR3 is TGTGCCAGTAGTACCCCACCCTGGACAGCTAACACCGGGGAGCTGTTTTTT. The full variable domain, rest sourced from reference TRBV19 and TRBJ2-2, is DGGITQSPKYLFRKEGQNVTLSCEQNLNHDAMYWYRQDPGQGLRLIYYSQIVNDFQKGDIAEGYSVSREKKESFPLTVTSAQKNPTAFYLCASSTPPWTANTGELFFGEGSRLTVL.

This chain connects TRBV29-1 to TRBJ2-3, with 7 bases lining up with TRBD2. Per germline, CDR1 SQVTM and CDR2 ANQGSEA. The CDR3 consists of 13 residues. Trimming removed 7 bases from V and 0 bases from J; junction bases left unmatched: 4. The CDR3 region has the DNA TGCAGCGCTATTAGCGGGAGCACAGATACGCAGTATTTT. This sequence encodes CSAISGSTDTQYF.

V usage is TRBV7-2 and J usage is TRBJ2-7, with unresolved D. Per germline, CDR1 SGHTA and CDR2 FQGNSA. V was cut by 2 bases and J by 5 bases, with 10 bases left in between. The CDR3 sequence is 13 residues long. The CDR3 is CASSLSRVHEQYF. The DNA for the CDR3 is TGTGCCAGCAGCTTAAGCCGGGTCCACGAGCAGTACTTC.

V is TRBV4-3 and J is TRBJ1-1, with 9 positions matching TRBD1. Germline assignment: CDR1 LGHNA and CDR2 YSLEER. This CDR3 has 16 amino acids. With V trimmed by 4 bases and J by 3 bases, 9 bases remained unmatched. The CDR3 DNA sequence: TGCGCCAGCAGCCCCGGGACAGGGCCGGCGGACACTGAAGCTTTCTTT. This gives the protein CASSPGTGPADTEAFF.

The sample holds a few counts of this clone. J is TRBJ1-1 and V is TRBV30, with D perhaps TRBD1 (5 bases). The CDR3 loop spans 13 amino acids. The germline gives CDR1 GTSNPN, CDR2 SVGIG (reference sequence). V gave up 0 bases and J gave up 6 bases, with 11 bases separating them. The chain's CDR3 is CAWSVWGIAEAFF. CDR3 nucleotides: TGTGCCTGGAGTGTATGGGGGATCGCTGAAGCTTTCTTT.

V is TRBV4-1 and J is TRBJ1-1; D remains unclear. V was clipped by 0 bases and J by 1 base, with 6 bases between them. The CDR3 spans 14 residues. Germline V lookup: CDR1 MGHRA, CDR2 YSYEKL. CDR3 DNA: TGCGCCAGCAGCCAAGACAGGAAGAACACTGAAGCTTTCTTT. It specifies CASSQDRKNTEAFF.

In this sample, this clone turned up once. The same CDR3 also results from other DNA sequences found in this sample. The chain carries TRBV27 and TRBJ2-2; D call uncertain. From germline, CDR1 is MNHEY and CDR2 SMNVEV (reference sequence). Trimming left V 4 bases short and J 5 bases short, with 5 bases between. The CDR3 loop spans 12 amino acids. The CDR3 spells CASSWGTGELFF. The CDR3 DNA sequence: TGTGCCAGCAGTTGGGGAACCGGGGAGCTGTTTTTT.

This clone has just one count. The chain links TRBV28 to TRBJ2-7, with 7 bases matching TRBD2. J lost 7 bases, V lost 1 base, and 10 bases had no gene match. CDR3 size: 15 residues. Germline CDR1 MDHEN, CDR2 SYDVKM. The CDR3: CASSLLWGRAGEQYF. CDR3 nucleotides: TGTGCCAGCAGTTTATTGTGGGGGAGGGCTGGAGAGCAGTACTTC.

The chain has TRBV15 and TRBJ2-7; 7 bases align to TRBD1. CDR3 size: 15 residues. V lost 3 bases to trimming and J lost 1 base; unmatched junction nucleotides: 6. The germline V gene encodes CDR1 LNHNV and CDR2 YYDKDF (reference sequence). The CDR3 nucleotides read TGTGCCACCAGCAGCCTTCGGGACAGTTCCTACGAGCAGTACTTC. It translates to CATSSLRDSSYEQYF.

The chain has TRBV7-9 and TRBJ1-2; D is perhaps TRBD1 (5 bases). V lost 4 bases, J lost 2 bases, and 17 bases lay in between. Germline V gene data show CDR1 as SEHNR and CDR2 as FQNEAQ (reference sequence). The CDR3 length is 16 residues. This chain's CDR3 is CASSSITVTANYGYTF. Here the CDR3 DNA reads TGTGCCAGCAGCTCAATAACCGTGACAGCCAACTATGGCTACACCTTC.

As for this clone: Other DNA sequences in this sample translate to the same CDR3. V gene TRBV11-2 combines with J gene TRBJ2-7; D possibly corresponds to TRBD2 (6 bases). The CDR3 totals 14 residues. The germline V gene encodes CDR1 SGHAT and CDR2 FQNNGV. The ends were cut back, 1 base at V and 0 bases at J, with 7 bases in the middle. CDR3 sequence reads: CASSLVGLSYEQYF. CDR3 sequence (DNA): TGTGCCAGCAGCTTAGTGGGACTCTCCTACGAGCAGTACTTC.

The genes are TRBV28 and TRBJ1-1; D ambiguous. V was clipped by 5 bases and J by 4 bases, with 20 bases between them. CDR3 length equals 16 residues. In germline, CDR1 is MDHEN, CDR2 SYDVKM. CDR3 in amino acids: CASSESVWSRGTEAFF. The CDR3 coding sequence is TGTGCCAGCAGTGAGTCCGTTTGGAGCCGGGGCACTGAAGCTTTCTTT.

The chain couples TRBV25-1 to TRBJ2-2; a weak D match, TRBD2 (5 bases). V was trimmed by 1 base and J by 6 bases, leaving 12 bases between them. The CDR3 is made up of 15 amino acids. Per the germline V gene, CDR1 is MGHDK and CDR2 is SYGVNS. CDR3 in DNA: TGTGCCAGCAGTGAATCGAGGGAGTCCGCCGGGGAGCTGTTTTTT. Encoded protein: CASSESRESAGELFF.

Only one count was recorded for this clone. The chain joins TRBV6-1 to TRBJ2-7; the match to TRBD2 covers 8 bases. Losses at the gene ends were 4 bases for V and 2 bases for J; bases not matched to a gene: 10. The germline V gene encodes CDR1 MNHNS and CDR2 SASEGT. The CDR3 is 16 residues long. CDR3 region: CASSVRGGRIPYEQYF. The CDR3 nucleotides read TGTGCCAGCAGTGTCCGCGGGGGGCGTATCCCCTACGAGCAGTACTTC.

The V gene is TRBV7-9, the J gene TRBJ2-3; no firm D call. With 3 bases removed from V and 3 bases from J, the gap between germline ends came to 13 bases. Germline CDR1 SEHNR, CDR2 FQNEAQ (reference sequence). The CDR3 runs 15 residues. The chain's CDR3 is CASSFGASSTDTQYF. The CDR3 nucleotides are TGTGCCAGCAGCTTCGGAGCTAGTTCAACAGATACGCAGTATTTT.

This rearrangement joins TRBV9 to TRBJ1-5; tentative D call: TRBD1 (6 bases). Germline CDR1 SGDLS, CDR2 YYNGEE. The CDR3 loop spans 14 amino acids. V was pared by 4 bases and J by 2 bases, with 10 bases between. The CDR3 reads CASSRGGGNQPQHF. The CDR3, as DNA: TGTGCCAGCAGCCGCGGGGGCGGCAATCAGCCCCAGCATTTT.